This TCR beta chain is from a study of beta chain features in type 1 diabetes. Study information: The examined sorted cells totaled about 110 million across samples. General observations from the study: Any HLA-type effect on TCRB rearrangement remained unresolved here. In comparison with healthy donors, patients had naive, central memory and Treg TCRB repertoires that appeared more similar.

The sequenced template was cDNA made from the entire isolated RNA. Measured with immunoSEQ multiplex PCR; TCRdb has only the in-frame clones, and not every one. The repertoire holds 850,000 to 900,000 clones, with roughly 15% as singletons. This clone was observed a few times. The antigen is undetermined. The CDR3 has 14 residues. Germline-derived CDR1 and CDR2 are MNHEY and SMNVEV (reference sequence). V lost 5 bases to trimming and J lost 3 bases, with 14 bases between them. The origin of this receptor is a young woman in good health. The material sequenced was naive CD4+ T cells from blood. The chain recombines TRBV27 with TRBJ2-7; tentative D call: TRBD1 (6 bases). The CDR3 is CASSRSQGYYEQYF. The CDR3 coding sequence is TGTGCCAGCAGTCGGTCGCAGGGGTACTACGAGCAGTACTTC.